This is a list of T cell receptor beta chains from one sample in a study of blood T cell repertoires in COVID-19. Libraries were prepared by immunoSEQ multiplex PCR; TCRdb keeps only in-frame clonotypes and omits some of them. The table shows tens of thousands of clones, with 70% to 75% occurring only once. The sequenced sample was peripheral blood. All receptors derive from a woman aged 70-85 years with acute or convalescent COVID-19. CDR3s include the opening cysteine and the closing phenylalanine or tryptophan. The order of the fields is D gene, clone size, V gene, J gene, CDR3 protein, CDR3 DNA. The D gene is left open where the match is weak. Rows may omit the clone size; those that give it use once, few, many or a size class.

d_call: .
clone_size: .
v_call: TRBV5-1
j_call: TRBJ2-1
cdr3_aa: CASSASRSVNEQFF
cdr3_nt: TGCGCCAGCAGCGCATCTCGTAGCGTCAATGAGCAGTTCTTC

d_call: .
clone_size: once
v_call: TRBV5-4
j_call: TRBJ2-3
cdr3_aa: CASSYDLQGTDTQYF
cdr3_nt: TGTGCCAGCAGCTACGACCTCCAGGGTACAGATACGCAGTATTTT

d_call: .
clone_size: .
v_call: TRBV5-1
j_call: TRBJ2-3
cdr3_aa: CASSGGASTDTQYF
cdr3_nt: TGCGCCAGCAGCGGGGGGGCGTCAACAGATACGCAGTATTTT

d_call: .
clone_size: .
v_call: TRBV6-2/TRBV6-3
j_call: TRBJ1-3
cdr3_aa: CASSYQGTENGNTIYF
cdr3_nt: TGTGCCAGCAGTTACCAAGGGACTGAAAATGGAAACACCATATATTTT

d_call: .
clone_size: .
v_call: TRBV27
j_call: TRBJ2-1
cdr3_aa: CASSFGLVTGEQFF
cdr3_nt: TGTGCCAGCAGTTTCGGTCTAGTTACGGGTGAGCAGTTCTTC

d_call: TRBD2
clone_size: .
v_call: TRBV5-4
j_call: TRBJ2-5
cdr3_aa: CASRAGTSDIQETQYF
cdr3_nt: TGTGCCAGCAGGGCTGGGACTAGCGATATCCAAGAGACCCAGTACTTC

d_call: TRBD1
clone_size: .
v_call: TRBV5-1
j_call: TRBJ1-1
cdr3_aa: CASSSRGQGTEAFF
cdr3_nt: TGCGCCAGCAGCTCTCGCGGACAGGGCACTGAAGCTTTCTTT

d_call: .
clone_size: .
v_call: TRBV5-8
j_call: TRBJ1-3
cdr3_aa: CASSLASSGNTIYF
cdr3_nt: TGTGCCAGCAGCTTGGCTAGCTCTGGAAACACCATATATTTT

d_call: TRBD2
clone_size: .
v_call: TRBV4-1
j_call: TRBJ2-1
cdr3_aa: CASSQPLRLAGKGEQFF
cdr3_nt: TGCGCCAGCAGCCAACCGCTTCGACTAGCGGGGAAGGGTGAGCAGTTCTTC

d_call: TRBD1
clone_size: .
v_call: TRBV3-1/TRBV3-2
j_call: TRBJ1-3
cdr3_aa: CASSLTGGGNTIYF
cdr3_nt: TGTGCCAGCAGCCTAACAGGGGGAGGAAACACCATATATTTT

d_call: TRBD1
clone_size: .
v_call: TRBV6-5
j_call: TRBJ1-1
cdr3_aa: CASSPRQGYTEAFF
cdr3_nt: TGTGCCAGCAGTCCTCGACAGGGCTACACTGAAGCTTTCTTT

d_call: TRBD1
clone_size: .
v_call: TRBV18
j_call: TRBJ1-1
cdr3_aa: CASSPGTGLKAEAFF
cdr3_nt: TGTGCCAGCTCCCCAGGGACAGGATTAAAAGCTGAAGCTTTCTTT

d_call: .
clone_size: .
v_call: TRBV6-5
j_call: TRBJ1-4
cdr3_aa: CASSRQSLNEKLFF
cdr3_nt: TGTGCCAGCAGCCGACAGTCATTAAATGAAAAACTGTTTTTT

d_call: .
clone_size: .
v_call: TRBV7-8
j_call: TRBJ1-2
cdr3_aa: CASSPQGGGNYGYTF
cdr3_nt: TGTGCCAGCAGCCCCCAGGGCGGGGGTAACTACGGCTACACCTTC

d_call: .
clone_size: .
v_call: TRBV30
j_call: TRBJ2-1
cdr3_aa: CAWKLLGGKEQFF
cdr3_nt: TGTGCCTGGAAACTCCTGGGGGGAAAGGAGCAGTTCTTC

d_call: .
clone_size: once
v_call: TRBV9
j_call: TRBJ1-6
cdr3_aa: CASSVESRSPLHF
cdr3_nt: TGTGCCAGCAGCGTAGAATCCCGGTCACCCCTCCACTTT

d_call: TRBD2
clone_size: .
v_call: TRBV24-1
j_call: TRBJ2-1
cdr3_aa: CATGTSGVNEQFF
cdr3_nt: TGTGCCACTGGGACTAGCGGGGTCAATGAGCAGTTCTTC

d_call: TRBD1
clone_size: .
v_call: TRBV13
j_call: TRBJ1-1
cdr3_aa: CASSSRDRGNTEAFF
cdr3_nt: TGTGCCAGCAGCTCCCGGGACAGGGGGAACACTGAAGCTTTCTTT

d_call: .
clone_size: few
v_call: TRBV27
j_call: TRBJ1-6
cdr3_aa: CASSLAGKGSPLHF
cdr3_nt: TGTGCCAGCAGTTTGGCAGGGAAGGGTTCACCCCTCCACTTT

d_call: TRBD1
clone_size: once
v_call: TRBV5-1
j_call: TRBJ1-2
cdr3_aa: CASFPGGADYGYTF
cdr3_nt: TGCGCCAGCTTTCCAGGGGGCGCCGACTATGGCTACACCTTC

d_call: TRBD1
clone_size: .
v_call: TRBV6-5
j_call: TRBJ1-2
cdr3_aa: CASTAGTVAYGYTF
cdr3_nt: TGTGCCAGCACTGCAGGGACAGTAGCTTATGGCTACACCTTC

d_call: .
clone_size: .
v_call: TRBV7-9
j_call: TRBJ2-7
cdr3_aa: CASSFGGTQGGREQYF
cdr3_nt: TGTGCCAGCAGCTTCGGAGGGACCCAAGGCGGTCGCGAGCAGTACTTC

d_call: .
clone_size: .
v_call: TRBV9
j_call: TRBJ1-2
cdr3_aa: CASSVGGAPNGYTF
cdr3_nt: TGTGCCAGCAGCGTAGGAGGAGCTCCGAATGGCTACACCTTC

d_call: TRBD1
clone_size: .
v_call: TRBV6-5
j_call: TRBJ2-5
cdr3_aa: CASSRDRAETQYF
cdr3_nt: TGTGCCAGCAGTCGGGACAGGGCGGAGACCCAGTACTTC

d_call: .
clone_size: .
v_call: TRBV13
j_call: TRBJ1-1
cdr3_aa: CASRAGWNTEAFF
cdr3_nt: TGTGCCAGCAGAGCAGGCTGGAACACTGAAGCTTTCTTT

d_call: .
clone_size: .
v_call: TRBV11-2
j_call: TRBJ1-6
cdr3_aa: CASSLDLRNSPLHF
cdr3_nt: TGTGCCAGCAGCTTAGATCTAAGAAATTCACCCCTCCACTTT

d_call: TRBD2
clone_size: .
v_call: TRBV7-9
j_call: TRBJ2-5
cdr3_aa: CASSMKGLAQETQYF
cdr3_nt: TGTGCCAGCAGCATGAAGGGACTAGCTCAAGAGACCCAGTACTTC

d_call: TRBD1
clone_size: few
v_call: TRBV6-5
j_call: TRBJ1-5
cdr3_aa: CASSDSGGWQPQHF
cdr3_nt: TGTGCCAGCAGTGACTCAGGGGGCTGGCAGCCCCAGCATTTT

d_call: TRBD1
clone_size: .
v_call: TRBV10-3
j_call: TRBJ1-2
cdr3_aa: CAISESGVGQVNGYTF
cdr3_nt: TGTGCCATCAGTGAGTCAGGTGTGGGACAGGTCAATGGCTACACCTTC

d_call: TRBD1
clone_size: .
v_call: TRBV3-1/TRBV3-2
j_call: TRBJ1-2
cdr3_aa: CASSRRTGQGAWGYTF
cdr3_nt: TGTGCCAGCAGCCGACGGACTGGGCAGGGGGCATGGGGCTACACCTTC

d_call: TRBD2
clone_size: few
v_call: TRBV30
j_call: TRBJ2-3
cdr3_aa: CAWRGGGTQYF
cdr3_nt: TGTGCCTGGAGGGGCGGGGGGACGCAGTATTTT

d_call: .
clone_size: .
v_call: TRBV5-6
j_call: TRBJ1-2
cdr3_aa: CASSSAGPGYTF
cdr3_nt: TGTGCCAGCAGCTCCGCAGGGCCCGGCTACACCTTC

d_call: TRBD1
clone_size: .
v_call: TRBV7-9
j_call: TRBJ1-1
cdr3_aa: CASTAQGGGGAEAFF
cdr3_nt: TGTGCCAGCACCGCACAGGGGGGCGGTGGGGCTGAAGCTTTCTTT

d_call: TRBD1
clone_size: .
v_call: TRBV5-4
j_call: TRBJ1-4
cdr3_aa: CASSHGTGNEKLFF
cdr3_nt: TGTGCCAGCAGCCACGGGACAGGGAATGAAAAACTGTTTTTT

d_call: .
clone_size: once
v_call: TRBV27
j_call: TRBJ2-1
cdr3_aa: CASSLASYNEQFF
cdr3_nt: TGTGCCAGCAGTTTAGCGTCCTACAATGAGCAGTTCTTC

d_call: TRBD1
clone_size: .
v_call: TRBV24-1
j_call: TRBJ2-2
cdr3_aa: CATQDRHGGELFF
cdr3_nt: TGTGCCACCCAGGACAGGCACGGCGGGGAGCTGTTTTTT

d_call: TRBD1
clone_size: .
v_call: TRBV5-6
j_call: TRBJ2-1
cdr3_aa: CASSRTGGWSYNEQFF
cdr3_nt: TGTGCCAGCAGCCGTACAGGGGGCTGGTCCTACAATGAGCAGTTCTTC